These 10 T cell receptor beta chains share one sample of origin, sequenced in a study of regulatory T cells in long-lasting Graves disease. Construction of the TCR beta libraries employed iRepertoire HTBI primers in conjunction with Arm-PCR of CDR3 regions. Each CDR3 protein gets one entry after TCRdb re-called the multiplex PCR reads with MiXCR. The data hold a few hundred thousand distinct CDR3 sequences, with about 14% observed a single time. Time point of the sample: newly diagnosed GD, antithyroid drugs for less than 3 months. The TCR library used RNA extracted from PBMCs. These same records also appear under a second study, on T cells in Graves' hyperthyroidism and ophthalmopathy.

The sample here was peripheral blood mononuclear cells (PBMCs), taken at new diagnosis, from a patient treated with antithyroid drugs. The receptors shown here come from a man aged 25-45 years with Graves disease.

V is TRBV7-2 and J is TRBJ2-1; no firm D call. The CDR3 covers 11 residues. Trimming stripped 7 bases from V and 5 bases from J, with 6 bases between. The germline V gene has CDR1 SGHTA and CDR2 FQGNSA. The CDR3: CASTDDNEQFF. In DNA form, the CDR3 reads TGTGCCAGCACCGATGACAATGAGCAGTTCTTC.

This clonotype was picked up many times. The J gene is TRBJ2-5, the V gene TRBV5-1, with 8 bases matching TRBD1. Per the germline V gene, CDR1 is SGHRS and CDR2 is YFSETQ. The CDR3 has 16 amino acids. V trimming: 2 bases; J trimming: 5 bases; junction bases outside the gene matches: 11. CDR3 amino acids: CASSLGQGANMETQYF. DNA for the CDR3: TGCGCCAGCAGCTTAGGTCAGGGGGCAAATATGGAGACCCAGTACTTC.

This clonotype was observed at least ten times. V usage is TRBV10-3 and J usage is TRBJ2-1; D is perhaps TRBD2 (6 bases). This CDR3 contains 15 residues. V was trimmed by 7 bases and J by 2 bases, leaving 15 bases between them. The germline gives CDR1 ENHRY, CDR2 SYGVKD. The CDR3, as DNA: TGTGCCATCACCAAGACTAGTGGAACCTACAATGAGCAGTTCTTC. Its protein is CAITKTSGTYNEQFF.

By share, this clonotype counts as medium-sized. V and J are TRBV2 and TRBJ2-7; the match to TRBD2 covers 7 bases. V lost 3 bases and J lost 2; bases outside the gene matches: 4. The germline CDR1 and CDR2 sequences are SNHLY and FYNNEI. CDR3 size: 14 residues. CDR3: CASSEASGAYEQYF. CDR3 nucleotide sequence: TGTGCCAGCAGTGAGGCTAGCGGAGCCTACGAGCAGTACTTC.

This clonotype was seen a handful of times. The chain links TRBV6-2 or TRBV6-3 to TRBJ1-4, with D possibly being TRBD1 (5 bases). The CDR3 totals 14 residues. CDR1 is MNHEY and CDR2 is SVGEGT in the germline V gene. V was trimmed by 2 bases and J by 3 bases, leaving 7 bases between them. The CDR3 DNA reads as TGTGCCAGCAGTTACGGGGGTCCTAATGAAAAACTGTTTTTT. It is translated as CASSYGGPNEKLFF.

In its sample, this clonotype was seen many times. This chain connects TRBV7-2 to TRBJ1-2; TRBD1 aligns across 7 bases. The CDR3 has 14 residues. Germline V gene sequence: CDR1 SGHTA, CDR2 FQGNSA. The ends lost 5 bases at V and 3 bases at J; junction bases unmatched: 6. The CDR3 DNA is TGTGCCAGCAGCCGCCAGGGGGGTGACTATGGCTACACCTTC. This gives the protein CASSRQGGDYGYTF.

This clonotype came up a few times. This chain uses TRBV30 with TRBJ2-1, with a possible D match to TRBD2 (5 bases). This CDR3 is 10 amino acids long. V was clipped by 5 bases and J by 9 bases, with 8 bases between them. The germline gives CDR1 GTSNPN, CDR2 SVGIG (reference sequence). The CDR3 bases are TGTGCCTGGGATCGGGGTGAGCAGTTCTTC. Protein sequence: CAWDRGEQFF.

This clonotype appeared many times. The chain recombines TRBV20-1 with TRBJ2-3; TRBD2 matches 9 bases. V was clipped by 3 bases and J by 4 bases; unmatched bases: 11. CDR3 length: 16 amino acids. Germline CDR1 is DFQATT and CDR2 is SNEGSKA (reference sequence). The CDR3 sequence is CSASAASGKVADTQYF. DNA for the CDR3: TGCAGTGCTAGTGCGGCTAGCGGGAAAGTGGCAGATACGCAGTATTTT.

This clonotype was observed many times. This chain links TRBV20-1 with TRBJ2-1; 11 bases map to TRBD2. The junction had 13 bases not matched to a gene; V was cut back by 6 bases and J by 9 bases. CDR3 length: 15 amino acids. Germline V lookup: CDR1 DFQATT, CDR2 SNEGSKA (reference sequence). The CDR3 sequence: CSAITTSGRFGEQFF. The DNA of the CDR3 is TGCAGTGCCATAACAACTAGCGGGAGATTTGGTGAGCAGTTCTTC.

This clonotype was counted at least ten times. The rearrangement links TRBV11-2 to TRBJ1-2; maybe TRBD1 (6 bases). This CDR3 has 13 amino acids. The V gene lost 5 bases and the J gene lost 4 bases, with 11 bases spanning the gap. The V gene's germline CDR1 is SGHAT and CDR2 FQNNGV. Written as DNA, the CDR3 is TGTGCCAGCAGCCAACAGGGTTCCTATGGCTACACCTTC. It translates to CASSQQGSYGYTF.